The entry below gives a single T cell receptor beta chain sequence along with its context. Its antigen specificity is not known. Per-nucleotide qualities are absent, and no much larger clonotype sits a single base away. Related bone marrow donors provided peripheral blood samples on the day of marrow donation. Peripheral blood and bone marrow mononuclear cells were isolated by Ficoll-Hypaque density centrifugation and were cryopreserved. The sample belongs to a study of T cells after posttransplantation cyclophosphamide (dated by TCRdb to about 2016). About the investigation overall: Using TRB sequencing, the study followed how the T cell repertoire reconstituted after myeloablative bone marrow transplantation in which posttransplantation cyclophosphamide served as GVHD prophylaxis. Blood from all 35 or so PTCy patients who had 1-year posttransplant specimens underwent TRB sequencing. Samples from about 32 PTCy-treated patients and 16 related bone marrow donors of those patients were subjected to antigen receptor sequencing. TRA and TRB clonality were tightly correlated in eight to ten samples, so subsequent TCR analyses focused on TRB only. Public TRB sequences were checked against a database of over 3,500 sequences associated with responses to pathogens, tumor antigens, self-antigens and alloantigens. Up to roughly 3 additional blood samples from 2 to 5.2 years after transplant were also TRB-sequenced in 3 patients, as was pretransplant blood from several patients.

Results the study describes overall, beyond this receptor: The TRB repertoires of T cells infiltrating skin or the GI tract showed only limited overlap with the TRB repertoires found in blood. Across approximately 45 patients, TRB clonality was highly associated with recipient CMV seropositivity and CMV reactivation, and diversity in PTCy patients was similar to diversity in CNI/methotrexate controls. Donor-recipient similarity was low at 1-2 months but rose over the first year, and later blood repertoires were often dominated by donor CD8+ memory clones.

Genomic DNA was the input for TRB sequencing, which was run either with the immunoSEQ assay at survey resolution or with the hsTCRB kit. Regarding the original processing steps: The immunoSEQ software handled the initial read processing, while the LymphoSeq R package was used for the repertoire analyses. For each TRB dataset, clonality was calculated as 1 minus normalized Shannon entropy, and the Gini coefficient was computed as well. Phenotypes of unsorted samples were inferred by mapping TRB sequences from sorted subsets of the recipient or donor onto unsorted samples of the same recipient. Entries here come from immuneACCESS through TCRdb and include only in-frame sequences with V and J called. Some clones fail to appear in such tables; in the studies checked, an unresolved V gene covers under half of the shortfall, and the cause of the remainder is unknown. V, J and clone size were drawn from that table, and D and trimming were deduced from the DNA. This sample gives 47,000 or so clones in total; 85% to 95% of them show up just once. 3.1% of the sample is taken by the ten largest.

The sample taken for sequencing was PBMCs. This receptor was identified in a woman aged 45-60 years in good health and a related stem cell transplant donor.

The DNA sequence is as follows: TGTGCCAGCAGTTCAACTGAGAACTACGAGCAGTACTTC. Its product reads: CASSSTENYEQYF. This sequence uses TRBV28 and TRBJ2-7; there is no confident call for the D gene. The CDR3 covers 13 residues, taking in both the cysteine and the phenylalanine. The CDR3 DNA has 39 bases and is translated from base 1. At the junction V is shortened by 4 bases and J by 3 bases, with 10 bases in between. Taken from the germline V gene, the CDR1 and CDR2 loops are MDHEN and SYDVKM. The CDR3, completed at both ends by the reference TRBV28 and TRBJ2-7 genes, gives the full variable domain DVKVTQSSRYLVKRTGEKVFLECVQDMDHENMFWYRQDPGLGLRLIYFSYDVKMKEKGDIPEGYSVSREKKERFSLILESASTNQTSMYLCASSSTENYEQYFGPGTRLTVT.